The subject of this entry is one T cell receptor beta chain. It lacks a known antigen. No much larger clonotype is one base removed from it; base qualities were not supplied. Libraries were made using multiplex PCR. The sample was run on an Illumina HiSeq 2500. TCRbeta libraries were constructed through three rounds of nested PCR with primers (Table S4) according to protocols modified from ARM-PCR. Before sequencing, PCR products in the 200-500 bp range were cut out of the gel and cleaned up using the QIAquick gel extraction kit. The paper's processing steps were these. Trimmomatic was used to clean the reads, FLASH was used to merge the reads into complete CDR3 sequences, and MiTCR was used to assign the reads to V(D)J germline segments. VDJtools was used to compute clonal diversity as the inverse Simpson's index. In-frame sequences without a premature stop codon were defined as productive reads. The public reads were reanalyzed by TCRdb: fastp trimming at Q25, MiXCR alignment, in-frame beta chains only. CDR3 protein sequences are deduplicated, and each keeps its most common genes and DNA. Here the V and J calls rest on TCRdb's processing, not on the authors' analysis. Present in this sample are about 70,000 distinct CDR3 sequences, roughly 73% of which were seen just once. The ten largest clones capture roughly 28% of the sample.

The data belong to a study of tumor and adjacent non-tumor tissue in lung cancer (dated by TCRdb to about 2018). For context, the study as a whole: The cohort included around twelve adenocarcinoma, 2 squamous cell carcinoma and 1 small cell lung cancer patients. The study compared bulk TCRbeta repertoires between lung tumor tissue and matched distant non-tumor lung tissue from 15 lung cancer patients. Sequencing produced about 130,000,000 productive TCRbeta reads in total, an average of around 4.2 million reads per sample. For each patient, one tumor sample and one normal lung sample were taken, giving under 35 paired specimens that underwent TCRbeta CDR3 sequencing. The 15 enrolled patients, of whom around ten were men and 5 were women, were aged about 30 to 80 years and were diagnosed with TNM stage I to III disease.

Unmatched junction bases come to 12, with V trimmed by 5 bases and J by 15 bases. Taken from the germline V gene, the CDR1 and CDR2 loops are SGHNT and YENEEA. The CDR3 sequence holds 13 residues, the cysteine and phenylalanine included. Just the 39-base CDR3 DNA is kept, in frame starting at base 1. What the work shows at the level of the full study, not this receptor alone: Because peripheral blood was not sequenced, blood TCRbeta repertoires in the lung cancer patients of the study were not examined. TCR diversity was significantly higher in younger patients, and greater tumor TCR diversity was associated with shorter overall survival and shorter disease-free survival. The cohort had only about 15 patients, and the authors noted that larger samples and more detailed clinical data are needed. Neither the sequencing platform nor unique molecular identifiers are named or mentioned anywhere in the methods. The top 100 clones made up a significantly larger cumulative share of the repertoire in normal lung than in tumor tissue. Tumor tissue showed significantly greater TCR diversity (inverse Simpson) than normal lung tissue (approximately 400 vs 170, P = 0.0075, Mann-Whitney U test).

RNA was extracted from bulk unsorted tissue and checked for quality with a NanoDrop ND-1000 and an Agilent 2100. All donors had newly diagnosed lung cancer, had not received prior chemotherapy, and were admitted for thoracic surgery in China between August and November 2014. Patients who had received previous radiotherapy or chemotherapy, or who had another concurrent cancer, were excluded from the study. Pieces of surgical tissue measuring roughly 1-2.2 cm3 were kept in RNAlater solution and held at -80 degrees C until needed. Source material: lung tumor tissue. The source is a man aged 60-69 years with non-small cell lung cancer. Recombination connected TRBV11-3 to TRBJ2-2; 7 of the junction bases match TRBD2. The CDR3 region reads CASSADFTGGMFF. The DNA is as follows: TGTGCCAGCAGCGCGGACTTCACCGGGGGGATGTTTTTT.